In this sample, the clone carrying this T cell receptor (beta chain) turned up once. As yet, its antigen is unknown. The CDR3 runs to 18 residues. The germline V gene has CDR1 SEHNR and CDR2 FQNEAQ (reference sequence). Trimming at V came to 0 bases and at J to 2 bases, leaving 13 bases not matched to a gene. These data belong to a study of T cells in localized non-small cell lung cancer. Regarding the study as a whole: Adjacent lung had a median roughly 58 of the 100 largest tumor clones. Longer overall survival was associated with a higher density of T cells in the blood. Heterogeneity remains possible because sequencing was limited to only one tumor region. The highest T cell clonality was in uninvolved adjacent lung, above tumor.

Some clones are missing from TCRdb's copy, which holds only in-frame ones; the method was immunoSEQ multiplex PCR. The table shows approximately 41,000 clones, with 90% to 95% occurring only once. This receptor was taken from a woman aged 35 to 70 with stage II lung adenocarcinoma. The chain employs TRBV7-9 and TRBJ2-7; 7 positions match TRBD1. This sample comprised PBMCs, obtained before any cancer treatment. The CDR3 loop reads CASSLAGTRGRGTYEQYF. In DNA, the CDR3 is TGTGCCAGCAGCTTAGCCGGAACAAGGGGCAGGGGGACCTACGAGCAGTACTTC.